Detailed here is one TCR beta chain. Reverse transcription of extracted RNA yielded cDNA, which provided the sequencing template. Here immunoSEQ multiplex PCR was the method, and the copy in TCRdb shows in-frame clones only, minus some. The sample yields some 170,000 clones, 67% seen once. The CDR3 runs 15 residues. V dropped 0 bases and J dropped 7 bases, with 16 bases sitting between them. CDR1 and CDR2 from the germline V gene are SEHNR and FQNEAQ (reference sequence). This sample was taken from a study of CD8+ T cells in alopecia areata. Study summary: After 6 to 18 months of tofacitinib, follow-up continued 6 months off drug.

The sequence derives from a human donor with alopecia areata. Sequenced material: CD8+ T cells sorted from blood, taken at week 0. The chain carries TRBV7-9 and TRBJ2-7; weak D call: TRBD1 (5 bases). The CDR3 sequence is CASSLAAAGSSEQYF. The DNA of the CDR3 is TGTGCCAGCAGCTTAGCGGCGGCAGGGTCGAGTGAGCAGTACTTC.